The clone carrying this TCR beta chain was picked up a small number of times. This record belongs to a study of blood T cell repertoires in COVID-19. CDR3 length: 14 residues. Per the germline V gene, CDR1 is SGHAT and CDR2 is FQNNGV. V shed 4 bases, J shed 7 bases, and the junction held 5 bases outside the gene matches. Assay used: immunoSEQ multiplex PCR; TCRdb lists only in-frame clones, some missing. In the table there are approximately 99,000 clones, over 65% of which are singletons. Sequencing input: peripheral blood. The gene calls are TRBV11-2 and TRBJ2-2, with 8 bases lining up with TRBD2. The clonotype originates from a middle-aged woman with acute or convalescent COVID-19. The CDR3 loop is CASSSGRGVGELFF. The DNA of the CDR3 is TGTGCCAGCAGCTCCGGGCGGGGGGTCGGGGAGCTGTTTTTT.